This TCR beta chain was recovered during a study of cytomegalovirus exposure and HLA in healthy donors. Whole-study findings and limits: Subsequent analysis revealed that first-cohort TCR clusters tended to co-occur in the 120 or so validation repertoires. The authors listed roughly 150 TCR beta chains as cytomegalovirus-associated. As confirmed in vitro, a few CMV-associated chains were specific for CMV antigens. The dataset shows that most TCR sequences were rare, while some public TCRs occurred in many donors.

A word on this clone: Its antigen is unidentified.

The assay was immunoSEQ multiplex PCR, and TCRdb's table has in-frame clones only and misses some. This table has approximately 170,000 clones, approximately 81% appearing once. The germline CDR1 and CDR2 sequences are SGHDT and YYEEEE. CDR3 length equals 14 residues. Trimming took 0 bases from V and 4 from J, leaving 11 bases between them. The J gene is TRBJ2-7, the V gene TRBV5-6, with a weak D call TRBD2 (6 bases). The specimen sequenced was PBMCs. The receptor was isolated from a man aged 25 to 40 in good health and CMV-seropositive. This CDR3 reads CASSLGGAGYEQYF. The CDR3 DNA is TGTGCCAGCAGCTTGGGGGGAGCGGGTTACGAGCAGTACTTC.